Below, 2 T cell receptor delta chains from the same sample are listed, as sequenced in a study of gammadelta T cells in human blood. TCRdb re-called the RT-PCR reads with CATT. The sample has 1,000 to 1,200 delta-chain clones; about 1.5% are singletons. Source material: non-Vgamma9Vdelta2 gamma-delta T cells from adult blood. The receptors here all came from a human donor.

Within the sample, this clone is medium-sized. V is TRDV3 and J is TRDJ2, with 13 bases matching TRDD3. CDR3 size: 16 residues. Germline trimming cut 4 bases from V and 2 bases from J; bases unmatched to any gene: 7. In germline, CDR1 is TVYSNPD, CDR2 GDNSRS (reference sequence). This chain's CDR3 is CACDWGIRGLTAQLFF. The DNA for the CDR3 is TGTGCCTGTGACTGGGGGATACGCGGCTTGACAGCACAACTCTTCTTT.

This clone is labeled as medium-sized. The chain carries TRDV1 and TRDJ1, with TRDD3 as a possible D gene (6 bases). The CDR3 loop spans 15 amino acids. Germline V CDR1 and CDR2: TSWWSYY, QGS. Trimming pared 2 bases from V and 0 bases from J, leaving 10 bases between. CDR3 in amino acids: CALGEGGRYTDKLIF. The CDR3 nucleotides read TGTGCTCTTGGGGAAGGGGGGAGGTACACCGATAAACTCATCTTT.